This TCR beta chain stems from a study of blood T cell repertoires in COVID-19 (TCRdb year 2020). Study-level background: The collaborator samples originated in the United States, Italy and Spain and spanned the acute and convalescent phases of COVID-19. Samples came from the ongoing ImmuneRACE study (first 160 participants) plus 1,254 subjects from 6 global collaborators. The dataset comprised deeply sampled blood TCRbeta repertoires from subjects exposed to, actively infected with, or recovered from COVID-19. Where HLA class I and class II types were available, the types were taken from metadata supplied by the sample provider, not from assay-based typing. A freely available public database, intended as a resource for researchers studying the immune response to SARS-CoV-2, is where the repertoires were released. The prospective study material was composed of cDNA or gDNA derived from T cells, B-cell-depleted T cells, or PBMCs. Nearly every sample came with metadata listing a de-identified subject ID, COVID-19 status, age in years and sex. Results the study describes overall, beyond this receptor: How much clinical and demographic metadata was included differed by source and by participant, and the metadata was provided uncurated.

TCRbeta CDR3 regions were amplified from genomic DNA using the immunoSEQ Assay, a bias-controlled multiplex PCR. In the paper's pipeline: The number of nucleated cells in each sample was estimated from the amplification of reference gene primers within the assay. To quantify the absolute abundance of each unique TCRbeta CDR3 rearrangement, sequence reads were collapsed and filtered. Productive Simpson clonality was computed per sample as the square root of Simpson's diversity index over productive rearrangements. This immuneACCESS table, as held by TCRdb, lists in-frame sequences with V and J called but not all clones. Of the missing ones, under half trace to an unresolved V gene in checked studies; the others have no known cause. For V, J and clone size, that table is used; D and trimming come from the DNA. The sample records 60,000 to 95,000 clones, about 87% of which are singletons. The biggest ten clones account for around 5.8% of the sample.

The CDR3 starts with the cysteine, ends with the phenylalanine, and has 14 residues. The kept DNA is CDR3 alone, 42 bases in frame from the first base. V is pared back by 1 base and J by 6 bases, with 10 bases lying between the germline termini. Sequences LGHDT (CDR1) and YNNKEL (CDR2) are obtained from the germline V gene (reference sequence). To note about this clone: What antigen it recognizes has not been identified. Per-nucleotide qualities are absent, and no much larger clonotype sits a single base away.

The collaborating institutions used their own protocols to collect whole blood in K2EDTA tubes. Collaborator samples were shipped for TCRbeta analysis as frozen whole blood, isolated PBMCs, or DNA extracted from either sample type. This sequence was found in a woman aged 50 to 65 with acute or convalescent COVID-19. This receptor chain uses TRBV3-1 (or the pseudogene TRBV3-2) and TRBJ1-5, with a tentative D gene TRBD1 over 6 matching bases. Sequenced sample: peripheral blood. CDR3 reads: CASSQAGDPQPQHF. The DNA reads TGTGCCAGCAGCCAAGCAGGGGATCCTCAGCCCCAGCATTTT.